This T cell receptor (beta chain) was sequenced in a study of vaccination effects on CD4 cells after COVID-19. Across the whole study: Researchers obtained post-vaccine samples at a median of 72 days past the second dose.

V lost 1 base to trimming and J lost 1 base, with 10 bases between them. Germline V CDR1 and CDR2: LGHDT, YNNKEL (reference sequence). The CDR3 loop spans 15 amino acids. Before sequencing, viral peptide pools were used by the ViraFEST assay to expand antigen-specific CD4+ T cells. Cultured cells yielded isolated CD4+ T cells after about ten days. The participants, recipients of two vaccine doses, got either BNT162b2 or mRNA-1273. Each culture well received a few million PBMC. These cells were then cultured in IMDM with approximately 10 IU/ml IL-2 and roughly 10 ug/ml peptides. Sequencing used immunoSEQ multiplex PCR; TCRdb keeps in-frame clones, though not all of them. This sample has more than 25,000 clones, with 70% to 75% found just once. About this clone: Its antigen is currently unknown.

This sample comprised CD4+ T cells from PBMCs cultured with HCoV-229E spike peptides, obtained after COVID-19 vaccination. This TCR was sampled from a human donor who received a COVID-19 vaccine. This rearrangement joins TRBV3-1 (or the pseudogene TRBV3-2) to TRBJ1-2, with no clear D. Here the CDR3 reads CASSQGRGINYGYTF. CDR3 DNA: TGTGCCAGCAGCCAAGGTCGCGGGATTAACTATGGCTACACCTTC.